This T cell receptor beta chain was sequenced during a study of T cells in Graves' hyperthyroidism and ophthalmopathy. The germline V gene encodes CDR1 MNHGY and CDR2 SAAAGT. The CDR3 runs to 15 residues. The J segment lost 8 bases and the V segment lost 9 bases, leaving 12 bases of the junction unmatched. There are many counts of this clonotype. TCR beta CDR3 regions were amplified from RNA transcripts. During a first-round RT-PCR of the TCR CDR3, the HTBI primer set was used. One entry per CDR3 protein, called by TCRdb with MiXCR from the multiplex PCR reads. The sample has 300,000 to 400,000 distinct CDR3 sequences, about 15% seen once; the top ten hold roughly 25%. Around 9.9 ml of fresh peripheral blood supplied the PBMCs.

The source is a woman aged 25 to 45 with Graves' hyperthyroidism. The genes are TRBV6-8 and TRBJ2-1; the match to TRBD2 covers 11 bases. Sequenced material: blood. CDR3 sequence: CARGRKRLAGHEQFF. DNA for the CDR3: TGTGCCAGAGGCCGAAAACGACTAGCGGGGCATGAGCAGTTCTTC.